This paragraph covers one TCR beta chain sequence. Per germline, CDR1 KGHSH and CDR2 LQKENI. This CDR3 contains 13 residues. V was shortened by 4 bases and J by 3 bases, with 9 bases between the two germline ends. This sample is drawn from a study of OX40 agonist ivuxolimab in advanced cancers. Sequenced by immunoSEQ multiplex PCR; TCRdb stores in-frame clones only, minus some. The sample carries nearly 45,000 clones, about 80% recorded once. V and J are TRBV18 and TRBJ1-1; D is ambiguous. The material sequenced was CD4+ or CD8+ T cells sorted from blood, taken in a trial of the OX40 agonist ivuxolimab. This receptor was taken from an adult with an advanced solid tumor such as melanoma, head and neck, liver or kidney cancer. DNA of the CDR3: TGTGCCAGCTCACGAGCGAGCGACACTGAAGCTTTCTTT. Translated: CASSRASDTEAFF. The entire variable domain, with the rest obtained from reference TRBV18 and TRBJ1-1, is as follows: NAGVMQNPRHLVRRRGQEARLRCSPMKGHSHVYWYRQLPEEGLKFMVYLQKENIIDESGMPKERFSAEFPKEGPSILRIQQVVRGDSAAYFCASSRASDTEAFFGQGTRLTVV.